The sequence of this T cell receptor (beta chain) was determined in a study of T cell changes during pregnancy in multiple sclerosis (dated by TCRdb to 2018 to 2020). Regarding the research as a whole: Changes in the T cell repertoire over the course of pregnancy were examined in this study in women with multiple sclerosis.

Receptor libraries were prepared by the immunoSEQ multiplex PCR assay. Held by TCRdb, this immuneACCESS table contains in-frame sequences only and omits some clones. Under half of the omission traces to an unresolved V gene where checked; the cause of the rest is unknown. Recorded for this sample are about 70,000 clones; approximately 94% of them occurred a single time. About 0.61% of the sample is taken by the ten largest. With respect to this clone: The antigen it binds to is not known. One base away there is no much larger clone; base qualities are not given.

Unmatched junction bases come to 3, with V trimmed by 5 bases and J by 3 bases. CDR1 and CDR2, looked up from the germline V gene, are MNHEY and SVGAGI. The CDR3 covers 13 residues, taking in both the cysteine and the phenylalanine. Only the CDR3 DNA is retained, 39 bases long and in frame from the first base. This chain is built from TRBV6-5 and TRBJ1-1; 7 junctional bases match TRBD1. The specimen comprised peripheral blood, sampled in the third trimester of pregnancy. This receptor was taken from a female donor with multiple sclerosis, enrolled in a pregnancy study. The CDR3 protein: CASSRQGDTEAFF. The DNA sequence follows: TGTGCCAGCAGTAGACAGGGTGACACTGAAGCTTTCTTT.